Below are 32 T cell receptor beta chains sequenced from a single sample in a study of vaccination and CD4 T cells after COVID-19. Treatment here: roughly nine-day PBMC culture with coronavirus spike peptide pools or control peptides (ViraFEST assay). Antigens of these TCRs are unknown. Sequencing of DNA taken from cultured CD4+ T cells relied on the Oncomine TCR Beta short-read assay. TCRdb recomputed calls from the PCR reads with MiXCR, one row per CDR3 protein. The data show around 15,000 distinct CDR3 sequences, with 40% to 45% seen just once and 20% to 25% held by the top ten. The material sequenced was cultured CD4+ T cells from blood. All receptors derive from a human donor with COVID-19.

The chain carries TRBV20-1 and TRBJ2-3; 9 bases fit TRBD2. The CDR3 loop spans 15 amino acids. The V gene end was trimmed by 2 bases and the J gene end by 5 bases; junction bases not matched to a gene: 8. Germline-derived CDR1 and CDR2 are DFQATT and SNEGSKA (reference sequence). The CDR3 loop reads CSARRPSGEKDTQYF. Written as DNA, the CDR3 is TGCAGTGCTAGAAGGCCTAGCGGGGAAAAAGATACGCAGTATTTT.

This clonotype turned up a few times. The V and J genes are TRBV6-1 and TRBJ2-5; TRBD2 agrees at 10 bases. The CDR3 is made up of 14 amino acids. Looked up from germline, CDR1 is MNHNS and CDR2 is SASEGT. The V and J ends lost 11 bases and 5 bases, in that order; junction bases with no gene match: 11. CDR3 sequence (DNA): TGTGCCGCGGCCCAGCGGGGGGGCCGGGAGACCCAGTACTTC. This encodes CAAAQRGGRETQYF.

The J gene is TRBJ2-3, the V gene TRBV20-1, with 13 bases lining up with TRBD2. The CDR3 covers 15 residues. Germline V gene data show CDR1 as DFQATT and CDR2 as SNEGSKA (reference sequence). The V gene end was trimmed by 7 bases and the J gene end by 2 bases; junction bases not matched to a gene: 6. The CDR3 is CSGPTSGGATDTQYF. CDR3 bases: TGCAGTGGCCCCACTAGCGGGGGGGCCACAGATACGCAGTATTTT.

The genes are TRBV5-1 and TRBJ2-5; D might be TRBD1 or TRBD2, each matching 6 bases. This CDR3 region has 15 residues. Germline V gene sequence: CDR1 SGHRS, CDR2 YFSETQ. Trimming left V 4 bases short and J 3 bases short, with 16 bases between. This CDR3 is CASSTTRGPKETQYF. DNA for the CDR3: TGCGCCAGCAGCACAACACGGGGGCCTAAAGAGACCCAGTACTTC.

V gene TRBV15 combines with J gene TRBJ1-3; D not resolved. Trimming left V 0 bases short and J 2 bases short, with 11 bases between. The CDR3 has 16 residues. Per germline, CDR1 LNHNV and CDR2 YYDKDF (reference sequence). This CDR3 reads CATSRDRGKTGNTIYF. CDR3 DNA: TGTGCCACCAGCAGAGATCGGGGAAAAACTGGAAACACCATATATTTT.

The V call is TRBV29-1, the J call TRBJ1-5; D remains unclear. The CDR3 has 12 residues. Trimming cost V 4 bases and J 4 bases, with 8 bases left between them. Per the germline V gene, CDR1 is SQVTM and CDR2 is ANQGSEA. This chain's CDR3 is CSVGARNQPQHF. The DNA for the CDR3 is TGCAGCGTTGGGGCTCGAAATCAGCCCCAGCATTTT.

The genes are TRBV27 and TRBJ2-2, with TRBD1 identical over 9 bases. The V gene end was trimmed by 5 bases and the J gene end by 4 bases; junction bases not matched to a gene: 17. The CDR3 is 19 amino acids. Germline CDR1 reads MNHEY; CDR2 reads SMNVEV (reference sequence). CDR3 DNA sequence: TGTGCCAGCAGTCTTTCCCGGGGGAATACAGGGGGCGGCACCGGGGAGCTGTTTTTT. It codes for CASSLSRGNTGGGTGELFF.

V usage is TRBV7-2 and J usage is TRBJ1-1; D unresolved. The ends were cut back, 1 base at V and 8 bases at J, with 11 bases in the middle. CDR1 and CDR2 (germline): SGHTA, FQGNSA. This CDR3 is built from 13 residues. The CDR3 nucleotides read TGTGCCAGCAGCTTAGGGACGGAGACAGAAGCTTTCTTT. Protein: CASSLGTETEAFF. The full variable domain, with the rest looked up from reference TRBV7-2 and TRBJ1-1, is GAGVSQSPSNKVTEKGKDVELRCDPISGHTALYWYRQSLGQGLEFLIYFQGNSAPDKSGLPSDRFSAERTGGSVSTLTIQRTQQEDSAVYLCASSLGTETEAFFGQGTRLTVV.

This clonotype is judged large. The chain uses TRBV5-6 and TRBJ2-7; D is unclear. The CDR3 covers 12 residues. Germline loops: CDR1 SGHDT, CDR2 YYEEEE. Trimming shortened V by 1 base and J by 7 bases, and 9 bases separated the two germline ends. CDR3 sequence reads: CASSLKGWEQYF. CDR3 DNA sequence: TGTGCCAGCAGCTTGAAAGGGTGGGAGCAGTACTTC.

The chain combines TRBV18 with TRBJ2-7; the D gene is possibly TRBD2 (7 bases). CDR3 size: 15 residues. V lost 0 bases to trimming and J lost 4 bases, with 13 bases between them. Per germline, CDR1 KGHSH and CDR2 LQKENI. The DNA for the CDR3 is TGTGCCAGCTCACCACCGGGAGGGGGGTCTTACGAGCAGTACTTC. Amino acids: CASSPPGGGSYEQYF.

To note about this clonotype: The CDR3 end shows no conserved phenylalanine or tryptophan, and so a read error is likely. V is TRBV18 and J is TRBJ1-2; TRBD1 agrees at 8 bases. V was clipped by 3 bases and J by 7 bases; unmatched bases: 10. The CDR3 length is 15 residues. Germline CDR1 KGHSH, CDR2 LQKENI. The CDR3 DNA sequence: TGTGCCAGCTCACCGGACTCAGGGGGCACGAGTGGCTACACCTCC. Protein: CASSPDSGGTSGYTS.

The chain has TRBV6-5 and TRBJ1-2, with unresolved D. Trimming pared 2 bases from V and 2 bases from J, leaving 6 bases between. This CDR3 spans 13 amino acids. Germline CDR1 MNHEY, CDR2 SVGAGI. The CDR3 nucleotides read TGTGCCAGCAGTTACCGACTGAACTATGGCTACACCTTC. Its protein is CASSYRLNYGYTF.

For the CDR3, the DNA is TGTGCCAGCAGAACAGGGAACACTGAAGCTTTCTTT. Its translation is CASRTGNTEAFF. The chain joins TRBV2 to TRBJ1-1; a weak D match, TRBD1 (5 bases). Trimming took 6 bases from V and 1 from J, leaving 6 bases between them. Germline V CDR1 and CDR2: SNHLY, FYNNEI. The length of the CDR3 is 12 residues.

V usage is TRBV20-1 and J usage is TRBJ2-3; D gene unclear. The CDR3 is 13 amino acids. Germline loops: CDR1 DFQATT, CDR2 SNEGSKA (reference sequence). Trimming removed 2 bases at V and 0 bases at J, with 6 bases between. CDR3 region: CSARQVSTDTQYF. The CDR3 bases are TGCAGTGCTAGACAGGTTAGCACAGATACGCAGTATTTT.

In this sample, this clonotype turned up a few times. The chain recombines TRBV11-1 with TRBJ1-6, with D hard to call. Looked up from germline, CDR1 is SGHAT and CDR2 is FQDESV (reference sequence). Trimming removed 1 base at V and 8 bases at J, with 15 bases between. The CDR3 is 16 amino acids. CDR3 nucleotide sequence: TGTGCCAGCAGCTTAGGTTTTGAGGCTCCATATTCACCCCTCCACTTT. Its protein product is CASSLGFEAPYSPLHF.

This chain uses TRBV11-2 with TRBJ2-3; no definite D call. V was clipped by 2 bases and J by 4 bases, with 10 bases between them. Germline V gene data show CDR1 as SGHAT and CDR2 as FQNNGV. This CDR3 comprises 14 residues. CDR3 sequence: CASSLNSRADTQYF. The CDR3 region has the DNA TGTGCCAGCAGCTTAAATTCTAGGGCAGATACGCAGTATTTT.

A few counts support this clonotype. This chain uses TRBV11-3 with TRBJ1-1, with D tentatively TRBD1 (5 bases). The germline gives CDR1 SGHNT, CDR2 YENEEA. V was pared by 5 bases and J by 1 base, with 20 bases between. The CDR3 length is 17 residues. CDR3 loop: CASSDSGFQGRNTEAFF. CDR3 in DNA: TGTGCCAGCAGCGACTCGGGGTTCCAGGGTCGGAACACTGAAGCTTTCTTT.

The table lists this clonotype with a few counts. The chain uses TRBV4-1 and TRBJ1-2; TRBD1 might be the D (5 bases). CDR1 is MGHRA, CDR2 YSYEKL, per germline. The CDR3 totals 15 residues. The ends were cut back, 0 bases at V and 8 bases at J, with 16 bases in the middle. CDR3 sequence (DNA): TGCGCCAGCAGCCAAGAAGGAGGGGCACCGCCCGGCTACACCTTC. It is translated as CASSQEGGAPPGYTF.

This clonotype has more than one count but fewer than ten. The CDR3 protein is CASSVGQNNQPQHF. DNA for the CDR3: TGTGCCAGCAGTGTGGGACAGAACAATCAGCCCCAGCATTTT. V usage is TRBV6-1 and J usage is TRBJ1-5, with 7 bases identical to TRBD1. This CDR3 is 14 amino acids long. Germline values: CDR1 MNHNS, CDR2 SASEGT. J gave up 3 bases and V 4 bases, and 3 bases lay outside the gene matches.

J is TRBJ2-3 and V is TRBV9; D possibly uses TRBD1 or TRBD2 (6 bases each). V lost 3 bases and J 7 bases, leaving 18 bases between the germline ends. The CDR3 covers 15 residues. Germline assignment: CDR1 SGDLS and CDR2 YYNGEE. CDR3 sequence reads: CASSDDRGQWNTQYF. In nucleotides, the CDR3 is TGTGCCAGCAGCGACGATCGGGGGCAGTGGAATACGCAGTATTTT. Together with reference TRBV9 and TRBJ2-3, the CDR3 gives the full variable domain: DSGVTQTPKHLITATGQRVTLRCSPRSGDLSVYWYQQSLDQGLQFLIQYYNGEERAKGNILERFSAQQFPDLHSELNLSSLELGDSALYFCASSDDRGQWNTQYFGPGTRLTVL.

In this sample, this clonotype is medium-sized. The gene calls are TRBV30 and TRBJ2-3; perhaps TRBD1 as D (6 bases). Trimming removed 0 bases at V and 0 bases at J, with 13 bases between. Per germline, CDR1 GTSNPN and CDR2 SVGIG (reference sequence). CDR3 length: 16 amino acids. The CDR3 DNA is TGTGCCTGGAGTGTCGGGACAACCCCAAGCACAGATACGCAGTATTTT. It codes for CAWSVGTTPSTDTQYF.

The chain joins TRBV20-1 to TRBJ1-1; tentative D call: TRBD1 (6 bases). V was cut by 0 bases and J by 1 base, with 12 bases left in between. CDR1 and CDR2 from the germline V gene are DFQATT and SNEGSKA (reference sequence). CDR3 length: 15 amino acids. The CDR3 reads CSARDLQGWNTEAFF. The CDR3 region has the DNA TGCAGTGCTAGAGATCTGCAGGGGTGGAACACTGAAGCTTTCTTT.

The chain couples TRBV27 to TRBJ2-7, with 9 bases that match TRBD1. The germline CDR1 and CDR2 sequences are MNHEY and SMNVEV (reference sequence). This CDR3 contains 15 residues. Trimming at V came to 5 bases and at J to 4 bases, leaving 9 bases not matched to a gene. CDR3 coding DNA: TGTGCCAGCAGTACGGCCGGGACAGGGTTTTACGAGCAGTACTTC. This translates into CASSTAGTGFYEQYF.

The J gene is TRBJ1-2, the V gene TRBV12-3 or TRBV12-4; perhaps TRBD1 as D (5 bases). V gave up 1 base and J gave up 4 bases, with 13 bases separating them. This CDR3 contains 15 residues. CDR3: CASSLGQRILYGYTF. CDR3 nucleotide sequence: TGTGCCAGCAGTTTAGGACAGCGAATTCTCTATGGCTACACCTTC.

The chain employs TRBV11-3 and TRBJ1-1, with 8 bases aligning to TRBD1. Germline CDR1 and CDR2: SGHNT and YENEEA. The CDR3 consists of 16 residues. V shed 1 base and J 5 bases; nucleotides not matched to a gene: 9. The CDR3 sequence: CASSLVDQGARTEAFF. CDR3 DNA sequence: TGTGCCAGCAGCTTAGTGGATCAGGGGGCGCGGACTGAAGCTTTCTTT.

This clonotype has only one observation. CDR3 sequence: CARRGVMNTEAFF. The CDR3 nucleotides read TGTGCCAGACGGGGGGTAATGAACACTGAAGCTTTCTTT. The chain couples TRBV10-3 to TRBJ1-1; D possibly corresponds to TRBD1 (5 bases). Between the trimmed V and J ends, which lost 10 bases and 0 bases, there was a span of 12 bases. Germline assignment: CDR1 ENHRY and CDR2 SYGVKD. The CDR3 covers 13 residues.

This chain uses TRBV20-1 with TRBJ2-7, with 11 bases that match TRBD1. Germline CDR1 DFQATT, CDR2 SNEGSKA (reference sequence). Trimming took 2 bases from V and 5 from J; bases not matched to a gene: 8. CDR3 length equals 15 residues. This CDR3 is CSARPRTGGINEQYF. The CDR3 DNA is TGCAGTGCTAGACCTAGGACAGGGGGCATCAACGAGCAGTACTTC.

The chain joins TRBV6-1 to TRBJ2-2, with 7 bases identical to TRBD1. CDR1 is MNHNS, CDR2 SASEGT, per germline. V lost 8 bases and J lost 2; bases outside the gene matches: 5. There are 14 residues in the CDR3. The CDR3 DNA follows: TGTGCCAGCGGCCGGGACAGAAACACCGGGGAGCTGTTTTTT. It specifies CASGRDRNTGELFF.

V is TRBV7-2 and J is TRBJ1-3; a weak D match, TRBD1 (6 bases). V was pared by 5 bases and J by 0 bases, with 17 bases between. CDR1 SGHTA and CDR2 FQGNSA come from the germline V gene. This CDR3 comprises 17 residues. CDR3 region: CASSPSAGDISGNTIYF. Here the CDR3 DNA reads TGTGCCAGCAGCCCCTCGGCAGGGGACATCTCTGGAAACACCATATATTTT.

This sequence joins TRBV6-5 and TRBJ1-2; D is possibly TRBD1 (5 bases). CDR1 and CDR2 from the germline V gene are MNHEY and SVGAGI. The CDR3 contains 14 residues. V was trimmed by 4 bases and J by 8 bases, leaving 17 bases between them. For the CDR3, the DNA is TGTGCCAGCAGTTCCCTCAGGGCGACTGCCGGCTACACCTTC. Amino acid sequence: CASSSLRATAGYTF.

This clonotype was found a few times. The chain couples TRBV20-1 to TRBJ2-7; the D gene is possibly TRBD2 (6 bases). The CDR3 spans 14 residues. V was cut by 4 bases and J by 6 bases, with 19 bases left in between. Germline CDR1 reads DFQATT; CDR2 reads SNEGSKA (reference sequence). The CDR3 region is CSATRTRLGGEQYF. The DNA of the CDR3 is TGCAGTGCTACCAGGACTCGGTTGGGAGGCGAGCAGTACTTC.

This clonotype was detected only a few times. The CDR3 is CASSATGPMQYF. DNA for the CDR3: TGTGCCAGCAGCGCAACCGGGCCAATGCAGTACTTC. This chain connects TRBV7-9 to TRBJ2-4; the D is unclear. CDR1 SEHNR and CDR2 FQNEAQ come from the germline V gene (reference sequence). V gave up 5 bases and J gave up 13 bases, with 15 bases separating them. The CDR3 is 12 residues long.